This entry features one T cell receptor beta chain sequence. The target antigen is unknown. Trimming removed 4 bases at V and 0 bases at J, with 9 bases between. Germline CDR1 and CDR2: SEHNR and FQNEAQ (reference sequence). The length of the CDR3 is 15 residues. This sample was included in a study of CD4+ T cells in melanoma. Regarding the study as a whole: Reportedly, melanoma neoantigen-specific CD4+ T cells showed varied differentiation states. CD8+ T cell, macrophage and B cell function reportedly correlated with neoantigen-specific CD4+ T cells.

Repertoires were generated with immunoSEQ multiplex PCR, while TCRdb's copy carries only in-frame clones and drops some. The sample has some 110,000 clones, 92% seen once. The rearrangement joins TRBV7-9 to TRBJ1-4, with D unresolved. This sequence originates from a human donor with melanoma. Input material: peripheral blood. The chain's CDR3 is CASSSKGATNEKLFF. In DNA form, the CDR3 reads TGTGCCAGCAGCTCAAAGGGTGCAACTAATGAAAAACTGTTTTTT.